One and the same sample provided the 19 T cell receptor beta chains below, sequenced in a study of beta chain features in type 1 diabetes. Since all of the isolated RNA was reverse transcribed, expressed TCRB transcripts were what got sequenced. Only in-frame clones appear in the TCRdb table, and some are missing; sequencing was by immunoSEQ multiplex PCR. The sample contains 300,000 to 400,000 clones, 10% to 15% of which appear only once. Sequences were obtained from naive CD4+ T cells from blood. These receptors originate from a man aged 18 to 29 in good health.

In this sample, this clone turned up a few times. The rearrangement uses TRBV20-1 and TRBJ1-4; D is possibly TRBD1 (5 bases). V gave up 6 bases and J gave up 11 bases, with 10 bases separating them. This CDR3 is 10 amino acids long. The germline gives CDR1 DFQATT, CDR2 SNEGSKA (reference sequence). The chain's CDR3 is CSAGTTKLFF. In nucleotides, the CDR3 is TGCAGTGCCGGGACTACGAAACTGTTTTTT.

V is TRBV7-8 and J is TRBJ2-7, with D perhaps TRBD2 (6 bases). Germline values: CDR1 SGHVS, CDR2 FQNEAQ. Trimming removed 2 bases from V and 0 bases from J, with 11 bases in between. The CDR3 extends over 15 amino acids. The CDR3 DNA reads as TGTGCCAGCAGCTTATATGGCGGGAACTCCTACGAGCAGTACTTC. It encodes CASSLYGGNSYEQYF.

The chain employs TRBV2 and TRBJ2-7, with 8 bases lining up with TRBD2. V dropped 2 bases and J dropped 2; count of bases not matched to a gene: 14. Germline-derived CDR1 and CDR2 are SNHLY and FYNNEI. This CDR3 has 18 amino acids. CDR3 bases: TGTGCCAGCAGTGAATTTGCTAGCGGGCCGATTCAGGCCTACGAGCAGTACTTC. Protein sequence: CASSEFASGPIQAYEQYF.

Only a few counts were recorded for this clone. This sequence joins TRBV19 and TRBJ2-2; D remains ambiguous. Trimming removed 3 bases at V and 7 bases at J, with 9 bases between. The germline CDR1 and CDR2 sequences are LNHDA and SQIVND (reference sequence). This CDR3 is 13 amino acids long. CDR3: CASSITRDGELFF. The CDR3 DNA is TGTGCCAGTAGTATTACGAGAGACGGGGAGCTGTTTTTT.

The genes are TRBV7-9 and TRBJ2-3; D remains unclear. Per the germline V gene, CDR1 is SEHNR and CDR2 is FQNEAQ (reference sequence). The CDR3 consists of 11 residues. With 2 bases removed from V and 8 bases from J, the gap between germline ends came to 5 bases. For the CDR3, the DNA is TGTGCCAGCAGCTTAACTGGTACGCAGTATTTT. Translated: CASSLTGTQYF.

This clone came up a few times. The junction departs from germline at one end; a sequencing error may be responsible. For the CDR3, the DNA is TGTGCTAGCAGCATAAACAGCAACCAAGAGACCCAGTACTTC. It is translated as CASSINSNQETQYF. V and J are TRBV7-7 and TRBJ2-5, with unresolved D. This CDR3 has 14 residues. CDR1 and CDR2 from the germline V gene are SSHAT and FNYEAQ (reference sequence).

This clone came up a few times. The genes are TRBV4-3 and TRBJ1-2, with D tentatively TRBD1 (5 bases). This CDR3 has 15 residues. V dropped 4 bases and J dropped 2 bases, with 14 bases sitting between them. Per germline, CDR1 LGHNA and CDR2 YSLEER. CDR3 DNA: TGCGCCAGCAGCCGAGTGGTCCAGGGCAACTATGGCTACACCTTC. Translating gives CASSRVVQGNYGYTF.

This chain connects TRBV25-1 to TRBJ2-7, with 7 bases identical to TRBD1. Germline CDR1 is MGHDK and CDR2 is SYGVNS. The CDR3 extends over 15 amino acids. V was pared by 3 bases and J by 0 bases, with 5 bases of the junction left unmatched. The CDR3 reads CASSDTGASSYEQYF. The CDR3 DNA is TGTGCCAGCAGTGACACAGGGGCCAGCTCCTACGAGCAGTACTTC.

This clone was found a few times. This sequence joins TRBV30 and TRBJ2-7; weak D call: TRBD1 (5 bases). This CDR3 spans 14 amino acids. The V gene's germline CDR1 is GTSNPN and CDR2 SVGIG (reference sequence). V lost 7 bases, J lost 1 base, and 17 bases lay in between. CDR3 nucleotide sequence: TGTGCCTCAAAAATGGGTTCAGGGTCCTACGAGCAGTACTTC. This encodes CASKMGSGSYEQYF. The full variable domain, rest sourced from reference TRBV30 and TRBJ2-7, is SQTIHQWPATLVQPVGSPLSLECTVEGTSNPNLYWYRQAAGRGLQLLFYSVGIGQISSEVPQNLSASRPQDRQFILSSKKLLLSDSGFYLCASKMGSGSYEQYFGPGTRLTVT.

A few counts support this clone. Distinct nucleotide sequences in the sample also encode this CDR3. The V call is TRBV18, the J call TRBJ2-6; 9 bases agree with TRBD1. The germline V gene has CDR1 KGHSH and CDR2 LQKENI. V trimming: 6 bases; J trimming: 0 bases; junction bases outside the gene matches: 6. The CDR3 has 17 amino acids. CDR3 nucleotides: TGTGCCAGCTCGCCGGGGACAGGGAACTCTGGGGCCAACGTCCTGACTTTC. This translates into CASSPGTGNSGANVLTF. Based on the CDR3 plus reference TRBV18 and TRBJ2-6, the full variable domain is NAGVMQNPRHLVRRRGQEARLRCSPMKGHSHVYWYRQLPEEGLKFMVYLQKENIIDESGMPKERFSAEFPKEGPSILRIQQVVRGDSAAYFCASSPGTGNSGANVLTFGAGSRLTVL.

V usage is TRBV29-1 and J usage is TRBJ2-7, with TRBD2 as a possible D gene (5 bases). This CDR3 comprises 14 residues. In germline, CDR1 is SQVTM, CDR2 ANQGSEA. Trimming removed 4 bases at V and 3 bases at J, with 16 bases between. CDR3 amino acids: CSVGLGSSRYEQYF. CDR3 sequence (DNA): TGCAGCGTTGGGTTAGGGAGTAGTCGCTACGAGCAGTACTTC.

J is TRBJ2-5 and V is TRBV5-1; maybe TRBD2 (6 bases). CDR3 length equals 15 residues. CDR1 and CDR2 from the germline V gene are SGHRS and YFSETQ. V lost 0 bases to trimming and J lost 0 bases, with 9 bases between them. The CDR3 region has the DNA TGCGCCAGCAGCTTGGCGGCTAGCGACCAAGAGACCCAGTACTTC. Its protein is CASSLAASDQETQYF. The full variable domain, completed using reference TRBV5-1 and TRBJ2-5, is KAGVTQTPRYLIKTRGQQVTLSCSPISGHRSVSWYQQTPGQGLQFLFEYFSETQRNKGNFPGRFSGRQFSNSRSEMNVSTLELGDSALYLCASSLAASDQETQYFGPGTRLLVL.

DNA for the CDR3: TGTGCCAGCAGCTTAGGACAGAGCTCCTATAATTCACCCCTCCACTTT. Its translation: CASSLGQSSYNSPLHF. The rearrangement uses TRBV7-9 and TRBJ1-6, with D possibly matching TRBD1 (5 bases). V dropped 1 base and J dropped 0 bases, with 7 bases sitting between them. Germline V gene sequence: CDR1 SEHNR, CDR2 FQNEAQ (reference sequence). This CDR3 region has 16 residues. Variable domain in full (rest from reference TRBV7-9 and TRBJ1-6): DTGVSQNPRHKITKRGQNVTFRCDPISEHNRLYWYRQTLGQGPEFLTYFQNEAQLEKSRLLSDRFSAERPKGSFSTLEIQRTEQGDSAMYLCASSLGQSSYNSPLHFGNGTRLTVT.

This clone was seen many times. The chain links TRBV7-9 to TRBJ2-7; the D is unclear. Germline assignment: CDR1 SEHNR and CDR2 FQNEAQ (reference sequence). CDR3 size: 12 residues. Trimming shortened V by 5 bases and J by 10 bases, and 15 bases separated the two germline ends. The DNA of the CDR3 is TGTGCCAGCAGCCGCGTTCCTCTCCTTCAGTACTTC. Amino acids: CASSRVPLLQYF.

This clone was seen a single time. The chain is built from TRBV7-2 and TRBJ2-1, with TRBD1 matching over 7 bases. There are 15 residues in the CDR3. V lost 1 base and J lost 2; bases outside the gene matches: 2. Germline V lookup: CDR1 SGHTA, CDR2 FQGNSA. The CDR3 protein is CASSLEGQTYNEQFF. The CDR3 DNA reads as TGTGCCAGCAGCTTAGAGGGACAGACCTACAATGAGCAGTTCTTC.

This clone was seen a few times. This chain uses TRBV14 with TRBJ1-1; perhaps TRBD1 as D (5 bases). This CDR3 contains 14 residues. V was cut by 0 bases and J by 9 bases, with 14 bases left in between. Germline-derived CDR1 and CDR2 are SGHDN and FVKESK. The CDR3 sequence is CASSQDPGRAKAFF. The CDR3 region has the DNA TGTGCCAGCAGCCAAGATCCGGGCAGGGCGAAAGCTTTCTTT.

This clone was seen only a few times. The chain employs TRBV29-1 and TRBJ2-3, with 8 bases identical to TRBD2. The V segment lost 5 bases and the J segment 3 bases; nucleotides outside the gene matches: 13. This CDR3 comprises 16 residues. Germline V gene sequence: CDR1 SQVTM, CDR2 ANQGSEA. The CDR3 loop reads CSVTPGIAGRTDTQYF. The CDR3 bases are TGCAGCGTTACCCCCGGGATAGCGGGAAGGACAGATACGCAGTATTTT.

The rearrangement joins TRBV10-3 to TRBJ2-5; TRBD1 aligns across 8 bases. The CDR3 loop spans 15 amino acids. Losses at the gene ends were 4 bases for V and 3 bases for J; bases not matched to a gene: 7. Germline CDR1 is ENHRY and CDR2 is SYGVKD. The CDR3 DNA follows: TGTGCCATCAGTGTGGCAGGGGGCGGGAAAGAGACCCAGTACTTC. This translates into CAISVAGGGKETQYF.

This clone was seen only a few times. Distinct nucleotide sequences in the sample also encode this CDR3. The rearrangement joins TRBV6-6 to TRBJ2-6; no reliable D call. The CDR3 has 12 amino acids. V lost 8 bases, J lost 1 base, and 3 bases lay in between. The V gene's germline CDR1 is MNHNY and CDR2 SVGAGI (reference sequence). DNA for the CDR3: TGTGCCAGCTCTTCTGGGGCCAACGTCCTGACTTTC. It translates to CASSSGANVLTF.